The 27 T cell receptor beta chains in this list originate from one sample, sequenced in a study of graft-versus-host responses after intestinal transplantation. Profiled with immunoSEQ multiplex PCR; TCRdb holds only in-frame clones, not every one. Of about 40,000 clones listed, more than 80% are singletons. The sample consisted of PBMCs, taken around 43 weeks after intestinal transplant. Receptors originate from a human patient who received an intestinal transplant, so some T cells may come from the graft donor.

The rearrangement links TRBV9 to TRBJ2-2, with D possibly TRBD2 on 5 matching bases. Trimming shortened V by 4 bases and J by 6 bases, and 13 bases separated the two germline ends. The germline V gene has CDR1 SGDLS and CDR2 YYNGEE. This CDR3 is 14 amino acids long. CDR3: CASSPLGSAGELFF. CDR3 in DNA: TGTGCCAGCAGCCCACTTGGGAGTGCCGGGGAGCTGTTTTTT.

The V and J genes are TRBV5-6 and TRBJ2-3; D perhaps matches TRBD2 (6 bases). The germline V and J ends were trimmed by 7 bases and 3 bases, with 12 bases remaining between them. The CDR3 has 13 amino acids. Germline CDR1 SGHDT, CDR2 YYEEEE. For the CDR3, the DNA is TGTGCCAGCTCTGACCGGGGGACAGATACGCAGTATTTT. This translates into CASSDRGTDTQYF.

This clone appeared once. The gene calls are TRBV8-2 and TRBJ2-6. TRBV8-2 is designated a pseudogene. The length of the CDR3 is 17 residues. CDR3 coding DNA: TGTGGCAGGTTTAGTAAGATAACACAAAGTCGGGCCAACGTCCTGACTTTC. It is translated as CGRFSKITQSRANVLTF.

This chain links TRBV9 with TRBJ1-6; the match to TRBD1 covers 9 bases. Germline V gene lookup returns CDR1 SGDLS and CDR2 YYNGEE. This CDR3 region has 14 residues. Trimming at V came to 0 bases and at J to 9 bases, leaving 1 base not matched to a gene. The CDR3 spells CASSVGQGGSPLHF. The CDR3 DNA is TGTGCCAGCAGCGTAGGACAGGGGGGTTCACCCCTCCACTTT.

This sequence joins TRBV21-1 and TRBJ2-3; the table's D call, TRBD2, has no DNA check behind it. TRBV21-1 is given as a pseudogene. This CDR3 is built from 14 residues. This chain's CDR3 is CAKGLAGAGDTQYF. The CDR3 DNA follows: TGTGCCAAAGGTCTAGCGGGAGCGGGAGATACGCAGTATTTT.

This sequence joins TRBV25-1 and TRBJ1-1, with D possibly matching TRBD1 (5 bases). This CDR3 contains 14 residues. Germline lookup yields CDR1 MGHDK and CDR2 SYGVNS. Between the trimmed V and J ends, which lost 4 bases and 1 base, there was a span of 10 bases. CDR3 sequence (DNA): TGTGCCAGCAGTGGATGGCAGGGGAACACTGAAGCTTTCTTT. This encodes CASSGWQGNTEAFF.

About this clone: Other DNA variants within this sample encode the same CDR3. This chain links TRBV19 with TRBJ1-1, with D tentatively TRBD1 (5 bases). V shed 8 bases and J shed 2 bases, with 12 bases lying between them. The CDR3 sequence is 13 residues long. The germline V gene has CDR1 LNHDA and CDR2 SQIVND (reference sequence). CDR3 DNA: TGTGCCAGTTCCGGGACGGCAAACACTGAAGCTTTCTTT. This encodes CASSGTANTEAFF.

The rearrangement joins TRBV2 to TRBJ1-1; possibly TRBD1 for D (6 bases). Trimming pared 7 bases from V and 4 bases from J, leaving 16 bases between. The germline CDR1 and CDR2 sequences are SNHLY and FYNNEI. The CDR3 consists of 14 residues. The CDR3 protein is CASTWTAQGTEAFF. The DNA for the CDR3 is TGTGCCAGCACCTGGACAGCGCAGGGCACTGAAGCTTTCTTT.

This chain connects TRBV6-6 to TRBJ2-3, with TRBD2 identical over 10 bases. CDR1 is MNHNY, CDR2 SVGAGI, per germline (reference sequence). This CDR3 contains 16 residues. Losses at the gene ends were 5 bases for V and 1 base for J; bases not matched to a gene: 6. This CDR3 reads CASSPGLAERTDTQYF. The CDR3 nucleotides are TGTGCCAGCAGTCCCGGACTAGCGGAGCGCACAGATACGCAGTATTTT.

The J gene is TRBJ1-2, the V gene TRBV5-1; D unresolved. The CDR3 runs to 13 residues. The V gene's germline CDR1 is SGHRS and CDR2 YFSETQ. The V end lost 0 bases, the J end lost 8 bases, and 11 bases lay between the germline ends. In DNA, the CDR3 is TGCGCCAGCAGCTTGGTGGTGGGAGGCGGCTACACCTTC. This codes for CASSLVVGGGYTF.

In DNA form, the CDR3 reads TGCGCCAGCAGCCAAGAGGGCCAGGGGGTCGACTATGGCTACACCTTC. This encodes CASSQEGQGVDYGYTF. The J gene is TRBJ1-2, the V gene TRBV4-1; 7 positions match TRBD1. Trimming at V came to 0 bases and at J to 3 bases, leaving 7 bases not matched to a gene. This CDR3 is built from 16 residues. Germline V CDR1 and CDR2: MGHRA, YSYEKL.

CDR3 protein: CASSSGDSPSLYGYTF. DNA for the CDR3: TGTGCCAGCAGTTCTGGGGACTCCCCTTCGCTTTATGGCTACACCTTC. The chain uses TRBV28 and TRBJ1-2, with D possibly matching TRBD1 (5 bases). This CDR3 region has 16 residues. Trimming cost V 4 bases and J 5 bases, with 20 bases left between them. CDR1 is MDHEN, CDR2 SYDVKM, per germline.

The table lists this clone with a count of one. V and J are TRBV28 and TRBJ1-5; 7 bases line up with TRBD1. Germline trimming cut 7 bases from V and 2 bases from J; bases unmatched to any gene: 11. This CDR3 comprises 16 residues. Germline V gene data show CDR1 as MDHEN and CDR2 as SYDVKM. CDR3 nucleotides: TGTGCCAGCACCCTTGACAGGGATCGTGGCAATCAGCCCCAGCATTTT. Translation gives CASTLDRDRGNQPQHF.

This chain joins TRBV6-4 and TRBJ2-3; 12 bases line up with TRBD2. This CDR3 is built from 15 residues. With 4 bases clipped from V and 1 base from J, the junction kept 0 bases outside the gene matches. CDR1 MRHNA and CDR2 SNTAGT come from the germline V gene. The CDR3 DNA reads TGTGCCAGCAGTGGGACTAGCGGGGGCACAGATACGCAGTATTTT. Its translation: CASSGTSGGTDTQYF.

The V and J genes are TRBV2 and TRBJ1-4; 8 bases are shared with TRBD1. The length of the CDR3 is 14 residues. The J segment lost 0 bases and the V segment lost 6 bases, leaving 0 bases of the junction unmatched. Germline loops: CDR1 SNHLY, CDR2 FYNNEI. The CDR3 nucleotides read TGTGCCAGCAGGGGACAGGCAACTAATGAAAAACTGTTTTTT. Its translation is CASRGQATNEKLFF.

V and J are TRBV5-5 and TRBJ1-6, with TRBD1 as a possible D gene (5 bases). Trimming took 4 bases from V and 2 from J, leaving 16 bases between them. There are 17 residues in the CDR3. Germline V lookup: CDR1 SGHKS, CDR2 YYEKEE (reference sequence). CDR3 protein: CASSPPARGTYNSPLHF. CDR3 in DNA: TGTGCCAGCAGCCCCCCCGCGAGGGGTACCTATAATTCACCCCTCCACTTT.

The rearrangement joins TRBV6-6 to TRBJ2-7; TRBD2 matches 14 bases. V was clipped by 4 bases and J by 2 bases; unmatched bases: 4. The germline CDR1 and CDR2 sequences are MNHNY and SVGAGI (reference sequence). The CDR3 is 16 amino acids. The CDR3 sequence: CASSFRTSGGTYEQYF. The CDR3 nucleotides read TGTGCCAGCAGTTTCCGGACTAGCGGGGGGACCTACGAGCAGTACTTC.

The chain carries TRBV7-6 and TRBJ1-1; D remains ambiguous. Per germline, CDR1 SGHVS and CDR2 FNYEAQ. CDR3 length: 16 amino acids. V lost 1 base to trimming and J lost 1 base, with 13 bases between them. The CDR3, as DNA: TGTGCCAGCAGCTTAGGCGGTATACAGCCGAACACTGAAGCTTTCTTT. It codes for CASSLGGIQPNTEAFF.

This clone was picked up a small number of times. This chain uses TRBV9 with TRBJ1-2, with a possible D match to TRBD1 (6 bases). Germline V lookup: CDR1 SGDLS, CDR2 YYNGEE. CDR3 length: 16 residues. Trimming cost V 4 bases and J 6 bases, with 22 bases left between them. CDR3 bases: TGTGCCAGCAGCCCCCAGGGTTCGACAGGCCCGCATGGCTACACCTTC. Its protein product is CASSPQGSTGPHGYTF.

The CDR3 sequence: CASKAGGVDTEAFF. The CDR3 coding sequence is TGTGCCAGCAAGGCAGGGGGCGTGGACACTGAAGCTTTCTTT. The V gene is TRBV7-9, the J gene TRBJ1-1; 8 bases line up with TRBD1. The V gene end was trimmed by 7 bases and the J gene end by 3 bases; junction bases not matched to a gene: 7. Germline values: CDR1 SEHNR, CDR2 FQNEAQ (reference sequence). CDR3 size: 14 residues.

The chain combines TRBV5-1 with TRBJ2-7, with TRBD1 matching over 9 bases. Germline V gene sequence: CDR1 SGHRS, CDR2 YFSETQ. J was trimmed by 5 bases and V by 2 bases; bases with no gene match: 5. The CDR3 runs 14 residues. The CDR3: CASSFEGDRDEQYF. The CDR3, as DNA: TGCGCCAGCAGCTTCGAGGGGGACAGGGACGAGCAGTACTTC.

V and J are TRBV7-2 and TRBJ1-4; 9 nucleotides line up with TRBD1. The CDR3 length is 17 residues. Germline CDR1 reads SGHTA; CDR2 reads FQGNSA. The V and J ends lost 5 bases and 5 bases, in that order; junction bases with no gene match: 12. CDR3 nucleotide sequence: TGTGCCAGCAGCCGCCGGGACAGGGTAAAGGAGAATGAAAAACTGTTTTTT. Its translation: CASSRRDRVKENEKLFF.

CDR3 DNA: TGTGCCAGCAGCTTACAACGGGGGGCCGTGCTGTTTTTT. This encodes CASSLQRGAVLFF. The chain combines TRBV7-7 with TRBJ2-2; TRBD2 is a possible D gene (7 bases). The germline V and J ends were trimmed by 2 bases and 13 bases, with 14 bases remaining between them. The CDR3 runs to 13 residues. Germline CDR1 SSHAT, CDR2 FNYEAQ (reference sequence).

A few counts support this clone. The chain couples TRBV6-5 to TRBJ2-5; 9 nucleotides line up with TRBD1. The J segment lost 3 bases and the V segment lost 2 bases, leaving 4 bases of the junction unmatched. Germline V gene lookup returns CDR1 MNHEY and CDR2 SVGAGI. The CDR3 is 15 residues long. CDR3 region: CASSYGQGREETQYF. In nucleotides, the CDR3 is TGTGCCAGCAGTTACGGACAGGGGCGGGAAGAGACCCAGTACTTC.

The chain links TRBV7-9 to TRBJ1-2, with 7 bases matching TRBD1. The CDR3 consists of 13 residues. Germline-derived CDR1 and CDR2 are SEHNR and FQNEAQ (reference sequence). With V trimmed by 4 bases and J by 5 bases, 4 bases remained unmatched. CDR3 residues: CASSSDRPYGYTF. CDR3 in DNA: TGTGCCAGCAGCTCGGACAGGCCATATGGCTACACCTTC. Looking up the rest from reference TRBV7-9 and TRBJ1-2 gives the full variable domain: DTGVSQNPRHKITKRGQNVTFRCDPISEHNRLYWYRQTLGQGPEFLTYFQNEAQLEKSRLLSDRFSAERPKGSFSTLEIQRTEQGDSAMYLCASSSDRPYGYTFGSGTRLTVV.

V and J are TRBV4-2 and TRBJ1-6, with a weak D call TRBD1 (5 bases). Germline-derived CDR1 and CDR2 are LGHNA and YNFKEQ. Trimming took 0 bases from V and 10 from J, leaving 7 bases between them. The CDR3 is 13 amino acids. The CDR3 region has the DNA TGTGCCAGCAGCCAAGAGAGGGGATCACCCCTCCACTTT. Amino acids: CASSQERGSPLHF.

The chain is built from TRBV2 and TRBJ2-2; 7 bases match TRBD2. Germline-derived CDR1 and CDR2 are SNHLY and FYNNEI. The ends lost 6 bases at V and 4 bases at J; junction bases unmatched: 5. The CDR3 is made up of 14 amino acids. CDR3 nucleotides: TGTGCCAGCAGCTCCGGGACTACCACCGGGGAGCTGTTTTTT. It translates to CASSSGTTTGELFF.